A single sample is the source of the 15 T cell receptor beta chains below, sequenced in a study of cytomegalovirus exposure and HLA in healthy donors (dated by TCRdb to 2016 to 2017). Library construction relied on the immunoSEQ multiplex PCR assay. The multiplex PCR relied on a mix of 60 forward primers for TCR Vbeta segments and 13 reverse primers for TCR Jbeta segments. Imported from immuneACCESS, the table was reduced by TCRdb to in-frame sequences with V and J called. These copies leave out some clones; in studies compared against another copy, an unresolved V gene accounts for under half, and the cause of the remainder is not known. This sample comprises approximately 150,000 clones, roughly 77% of them detected only once. The ten largest clonotypes hold over 4.5% of the sample. What was sequenced was PBMCs. The receptors were gathered from a male donor in good health and CMV-seronegative.

The genes are TRBV6-6 and TRBJ2-7; possible D gene TRBD1, 6 bases. The germline V and J ends were trimmed by 4 bases and 5 bases, with 15 bases remaining between them. The CDR3 totals 14 residues. Germline lookup yields CDR1 MNHNY and CDR2 SVGAGI (reference sequence). The CDR3 bases are TGTGCCAGCAGTTCGGGGACATGGTCCGACGAGCAGTACTTC. Translating it yields CASSSGTWSDEQYF.

This chain joins TRBV11-3 and TRBJ2-3; D gene uncertain. V was clipped by 1 base and J by 4 bases, with 12 bases between them. Germline lookup yields CDR1 SGHNT and CDR2 YENEEA. The CDR3 extends over 15 amino acids. The CDR3 sequence: CASSLGGEGSDTQYF. DNA of the CDR3: TGTGCCAGCAGCTTAGGCGGTGAAGGATCAGATACGCAGTATTTT.

This chain uses TRBV27 with TRBJ2-1; maybe TRBD1 (5 bases). Germline V CDR1 and CDR2: MNHEY, SMNVEV (reference sequence). V gave up 6 bases and J gave up 8 bases, with 14 bases separating them. This CDR3 has 13 residues. CDR3 in amino acids: CASRIQGVDEQFF. The CDR3 DNA sequence: TGTGCCAGCAGAATCCAGGGTGTGGATGAGCAGTTCTTC.

The chain combines TRBV11-2 with TRBJ2-2; D unresolved. This CDR3 region has 13 residues. With 5 bases removed from V and 0 bases from J, the gap between germline ends came to 4 bases. Per germline, CDR1 SGHAT and CDR2 FQNNGV. The CDR3 bases are TGTGCCAGCAGCCTCTCGAACACCGGGGAGCTGTTTTTT. As protein: CASSLSNTGELFF. Supplemented by reference TRBV11-2 and TRBJ2-2, the full variable domain reads EAGVAQSPRYKIIEKRQSVAFWCNPISGHATLYWYQQILGQGPKLLIQFQNNGVVDDSQLPKDRFSAERLKGVDSTLKIQPAKLEDSAVYLCASSLSNTGELFFGEGSRLTVL.

The chain carries TRBV27 and TRBJ1-1, with 8 bases aligning to TRBD1. CDR1 and CDR2 from the germline V gene are MNHEY and SMNVEV (reference sequence). This CDR3 spans 13 amino acids. V trimming: 5 bases; J trimming: 5 bases; junction bases outside the gene matches: 4. The CDR3 DNA follows: TGTGCCAGCAGTACCAGGGGGCAAACTGAAGCTTTCTTT. Translating it yields CASSTRGQTEAFF.

The rearrangement links TRBV6-1 to TRBJ1-1; D is unresolved. Germline V CDR1 and CDR2: MNHNS, SASEGT. This CDR3 is built from 13 residues. Deletions cut 5 bases from V and 0 bases from J, with 7 bases between. Written as DNA, the CDR3 is TGTGCCAGCAGTTCTTTTCTGAACACTGAAGCTTTCTTT. This gives the protein CASSSFLNTEAFF.

The chain is built from TRBV30 and TRBJ2-3, with 9 bases that match TRBD2. This CDR3 is 15 amino acids long. Germline V gives CDR1 GTSNPN, CDR2 SVGIG (reference sequence). V gave up 1 base and J gave up 4 bases; unmatched junction bases: 6. CDR3 nucleotide sequence: TGTGCCTGGAGTGCGGCGGGAGGGCCAGCAGATACGCAGTATTTT. Its protein is CAWSAAGGPADTQYF.

This chain joins TRBV13 and TRBJ2-1, with D perhaps TRBD1 (6 bases). Trimming took off 4 bases at V and 10 bases at J, with 14 bases between the two ends. The CDR3 covers 13 residues. Germline V gene lookup returns CDR1 PRHDT and CDR2 FYEKMQ (reference sequence). DNA for the CDR3: TGTGCCAGCAGCTCCTTTGGGGGCGTCGAGCAGTTCTTC. Its translation is CASSSFGGVEQFF.

This clone occurred a few times. CDR3 amino acids: CAISGQGETQYF. CDR3 sequence (DNA): TGTGCCATCAGCGGACAGGGAGAGACCCAGTACTTC. V gene TRBV10-3 combines with J gene TRBJ2-5; 8 bases agree with TRBD1. The V and J ends lost 6 bases and 4 bases, in that order; junction bases with no gene match: 1. CDR3 length: 12 amino acids. Looked up from germline, CDR1 is ENHRY and CDR2 is SYGVKD.

This clone came up a few times. The J gene is TRBJ1-4, the V gene TRBV5-6, with TRBD1 as a possible D gene (5 bases). The V gene's germline CDR1 is SGHDT and CDR2 YYEEEE. The V end was cut by 2 bases, the J end by 6 bases, with 14 bases between. The CDR3 sequence is 15 residues long. CDR3 sequence reads: CASSLLGGMDEKLFF. CDR3 sequence (DNA): TGTGCCAGCAGCTTATTGGGGGGAATGGATGAAAAACTGTTTTTT. Complete variable domain (other parts from reference TRBV5-6 and TRBJ1-4): DAGVTQSPTHLIKTRGQQVTLRCSPKSGHDTVSWYQQALGQGPQFIFQYYEEEERQRGNFPDRFSGHQFPNYSSELNVNALLLGDSALYLCASSLLGGMDEKLFFGSGTQLSVL.

The rearrangement links TRBV5-1 to TRBJ2-7, with D possibly being TRBD2 (5 bases). CDR1 is SGHRS and CDR2 is YFSETQ in the germline V gene. The CDR3 sequence is 12 residues long. V dropped 5 bases and J dropped 7 bases, with 13 bases sitting between them. The DNA of the CDR3 is TGCGCCAGCAGTGACCTAACGGGGGAGCAGTACTTC. Its translation is CASSDLTGEQYF.

The chain uses TRBV6-6 and TRBJ2-6, with 7 bases that match TRBD1. CDR1 is MNHNY and CDR2 is SVGAGI in the germline V gene (reference sequence). This CDR3 is built from 14 residues. V gave up 5 bases and J gave up 2 bases; unmatched junction bases: 0. CDR3 loop: CASSDRAGANVLTF. The CDR3 region has the DNA TGTGCCAGCAGTGACAGGGCTGGGGCCAACGTCCTGACTTTC.

The CDR3 DNA follows: TGTGCCTGGAGCGGGATAGATTCAAGGTACGAGCAGTACTTC. Translated, it gives CAWSGIDSRYEQYF. The V call is TRBV30, the J call TRBJ2-7; possible D gene TRBD2, 5 bases. This CDR3 is 14 amino acids long. Germline CDR1 is GTSNPN and CDR2 is SVGIG (reference sequence). V was clipped by 3 bases and J by 4 bases, with 16 bases between them.

The chain employs TRBV7-3 and TRBJ2-1; 9 nucleotides match TRBD1. V lost 5 bases and J lost 2; bases outside the gene matches: 4. The CDR3 covers 15 residues. Germline CDR1 SGHTA, CDR2 FQGTGA. This CDR3 reads CASSRDRGAYNEQFF. For the CDR3, the DNA is TGTGCCAGCAGCCGTGACAGGGGGGCCTACAATGAGCAGTTCTTC.

This clone is a singleton in its sample. This CDR3 reads CASSYSYYSEAFF. The CDR3 DNA follows: TGTGCCAGCAGTTACTCGTATTACAGTGAAGCTTTCTTT. This chain links TRBV6-6 with TRBJ1-1, with unresolved D. Trimming took off 0 bases at V and 7 bases at J, with 9 bases between the two ends. The V gene's germline CDR1 is MNHNY and CDR2 SVGAGI (reference sequence). The CDR3 extends over 13 amino acids.